This paragraph reports one T cell receptor (beta chain). It lacks a known antigen. No base qualities exist here, and no much larger clone lies one base off it. This record belongs to a study of shared clonotypes between healthy human individuals (dated by TCRdb to 2018 to 2020). With regard to the full study: A couple of women and a few men aged 18 to 49 years were included in the cohort. For each donor, CD4 naive and CD4 memory were each given three plates, CD8 naive was given two plates, and CD8 memory was given one plate. To estimate repertoire size and how much clonotypes are shared between individuals, the study performed deep sequencing of blood TCR repertoires from a handful of healthy adults. Per donor, leukapheresis produced somewhere between about 0.8 and 9.5 billion PBMCs. To increase sequencing depth and limit assay-specific biases, TCR repertoire library preparation and sequencing were carried out by different laboratories using diverse techniques. Study-level results and caveats: Higher generation probabilities were observed for clonotypes shared by all four sorted-subset donors than for non-shared clonotypes. Estimated clonotype richness was generally larger for naive than for memory subsets. Pairwise subsampling indicated that sequencing depth was expected to affect the degree of clonotype sharing among donors. Rarefaction of sorted-subset datasets indicated incomplete sequencing despite the large sequencing depth. Because the study included only a small number of donors, the genetic and exposure-history diversity represented was limited. Only blood was sampled, and tissue TCR repertoires likely differ from those in blood. Across a handful of donors, around 5.4% of naive CD4, 3% to 3.5% of naive CD8, roughly 2.3% of memory CD4, and approximately 0.4% of memory CD8 clonotypes were shared.

Healthy HIV-negative adults with no recently reported acute infections or vaccinations were included as donors. Every donor was a Caucasian adult living in Nashville, Tennessee, USA. CD8 memory samples were composed of magnetically selected CD45RO+ cells combined with CCR7-negative CD45RA+ effector memory (TemRA) cells. After blood collection by leukapheresis, PBMCs were isolated using Ficoll-Histopaque density gradient centrifugation and then cryopreserved in the vapor phase of liquid nitrogen. Purity and quantity of every magnetically sorted T cell population were checked by analytical flow cytometry. Each sorted fraction had its genomic DNA isolated and then quantified by UV absorbance on a Nanodrop 2000c. TCR CDR3 regions were amplified from genomic DNA by multiplex PCR using the deep immunoSEQ assay. Genomic DNA extracted from each cell subset was distributed evenly over all wells of several immunoSEQ 96-well plates, and each plate served as one replicate. For sorted subsets, each replicate PCR was loaded with roughly 190 ng genomic DNA, equivalent to 25,000 to 30,000 T cell genomes. Purified libraries were measured with a Qubit 3.0 fluorometer, size-checked on a Bioanalyzer 2100, and measured again with the KAPA Library Quantification kit. Every immunoSEQ 96-well plate was sequenced on a dedicated single-read 150-cycle Illumina NextSeq 550 flow cell. On the study's bioinformatics: Because the immunoSEQ output held only junctional sequences and lacked quality scores, the filtering could not match the filtering applied to full-length reads. To assign V/J genes and CDR3, sequences were annotated against IMGT germline references using PyIR, a Python wrapper for IgBLAST v1.9. Reads were removed for weak V/J assignments (E-value above 1e-6), missing CDR3, stop codons, out-of-frame junctions, or ambiguous translated residues. V3J clonotypes were defined by identical inferred V gene, J gene, and CDR3 amino acid sequence. Percentage overlap between repertoires was computed as shared unique clonotypes divided by the size of the smaller repertoire. Three approaches were used to assess repertoire richness: RTK rarefaction, the Chao1 estimator, and Recon v2.1 estimates of unobserved clonotypes. OLGA was used to compute generation probabilities for all TCRbeta clonotypes that the gDNA method yielded from a handful of donors. What TCRdb holds here is the immuneACCESS table cut down to in-frame rearrangements. Part of the clones is not present; checked against another copy, under half of the missing clones reflect an unresolved V gene, and the others are unexplained. V and J calls and clone size follow that table, whereas D and trimming were derived from the DNA. The sample table lists about 330,000 clones, more than 75% of them with a count of one. The ten largest make up 16% of the sample.

Counted from cysteine to phenylalanine, this CDR3 has 15 amino acids. Left in the record is the CDR3 DNA by itself, 45 bases read in frame from the first base. V gives up 1 base and J gives up 2 bases, and the segment between their germline ends measures 15 bases. From a lookup of the germline V gene (reference sequence), CDR1 and CDR2 are GTSNPN and SVGIG. The origin of this receptor is a man younger than 35 in good health. The chain joins TRBV30 to TRBJ2-7; the D gene cannot be named for sure. The sample comprised memory CD8+ T cells sorted from blood. This specimen's cell subset or site label, per the study, means: CD45RO+ cells pooled with CCR7-negative TemRA cells. CDR3 protein: CAWSANWLGTYEQYF. The DNA is TGTGCCTGGAGTGCGAATTGGTTGGGCACCTACGAGCAGTACTTC.